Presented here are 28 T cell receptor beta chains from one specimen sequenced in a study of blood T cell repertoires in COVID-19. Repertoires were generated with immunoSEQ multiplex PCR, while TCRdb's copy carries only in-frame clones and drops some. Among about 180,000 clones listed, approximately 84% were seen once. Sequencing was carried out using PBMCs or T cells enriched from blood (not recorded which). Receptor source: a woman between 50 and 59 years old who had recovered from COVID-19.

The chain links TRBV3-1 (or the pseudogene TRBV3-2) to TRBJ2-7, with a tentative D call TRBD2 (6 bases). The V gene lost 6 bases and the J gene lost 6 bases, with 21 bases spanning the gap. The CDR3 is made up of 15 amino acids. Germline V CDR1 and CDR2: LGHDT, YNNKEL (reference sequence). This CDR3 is CASSPRMGGASEQYF. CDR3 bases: TGTGCCAGCAGTCCCAGGATGGGGGGAGCTAGCGAGCAGTACTTC.

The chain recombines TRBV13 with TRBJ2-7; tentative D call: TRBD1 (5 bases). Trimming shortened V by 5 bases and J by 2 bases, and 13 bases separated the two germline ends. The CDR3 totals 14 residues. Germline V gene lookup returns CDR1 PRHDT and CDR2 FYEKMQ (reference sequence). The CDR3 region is CASSQNRQTYEQYF. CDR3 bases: TGTGCCAGCAGCCAAAACAGGCAGACCTACGAGCAGTACTTC.

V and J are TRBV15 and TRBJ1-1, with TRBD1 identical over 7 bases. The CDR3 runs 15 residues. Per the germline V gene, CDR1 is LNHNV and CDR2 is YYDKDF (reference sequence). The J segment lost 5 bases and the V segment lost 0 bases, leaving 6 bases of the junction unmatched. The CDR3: CATSRDVRGVTEAFF. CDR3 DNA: TGTGCCACCAGCAGAGATGTCAGGGGGGTGACTGAAGCTTTCTTT.

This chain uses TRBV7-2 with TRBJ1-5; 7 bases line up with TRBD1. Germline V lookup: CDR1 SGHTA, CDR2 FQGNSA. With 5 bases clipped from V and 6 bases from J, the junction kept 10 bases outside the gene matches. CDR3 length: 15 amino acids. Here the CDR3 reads CASSEQGRFGQPQHF. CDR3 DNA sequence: TGTGCCAGCAGCGAACAGGGGCGGTTCGGTCAGCCCCAGCATTTT.

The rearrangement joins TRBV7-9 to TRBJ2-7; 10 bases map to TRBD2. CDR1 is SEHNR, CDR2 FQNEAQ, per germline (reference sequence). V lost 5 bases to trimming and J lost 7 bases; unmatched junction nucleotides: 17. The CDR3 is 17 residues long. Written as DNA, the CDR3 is TGTGCCAGCAGCCTCAAAGGGCTAGCGGGAGACCCCGGGGAGCAGTACTTC. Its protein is CASSLKGLAGDPGEQYF.

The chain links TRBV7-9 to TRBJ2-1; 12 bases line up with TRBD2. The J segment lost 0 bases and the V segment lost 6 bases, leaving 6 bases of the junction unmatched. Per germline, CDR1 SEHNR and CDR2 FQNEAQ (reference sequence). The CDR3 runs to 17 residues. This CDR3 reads CASRLTSGGSSYNEQFF. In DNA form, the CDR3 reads TGTGCCAGCAGGCTAACTAGCGGGGGGAGCTCCTACAATGAGCAGTTCTTC. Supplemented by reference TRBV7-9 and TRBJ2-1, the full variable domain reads DTGVSQNPRHKITKRGQNVTFRCDPISEHNRLYWYRQTLGQGPEFLTYFQNEAQLEKSRLLSDRFSAERPKGSFSTLEIQRTEQGDSAMYLCASRLTSGGSSYNEQFFGPGTRLTVL.

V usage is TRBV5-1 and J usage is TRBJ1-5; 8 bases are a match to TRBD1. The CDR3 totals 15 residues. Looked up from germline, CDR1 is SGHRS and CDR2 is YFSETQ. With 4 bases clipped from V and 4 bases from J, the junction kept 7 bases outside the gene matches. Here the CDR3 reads CASSLTGAENQPQHF. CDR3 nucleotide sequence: TGCGCCAGCAGCCTGACAGGGGCCGAGAATCAGCCCCAGCATTTT. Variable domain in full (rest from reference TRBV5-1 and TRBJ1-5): KAGVTQTPRYLIKTRGQQVTLSCSPISGHRSVSWYQQTPGQGLQFLFEYFSETQRNKGNFPGRFSGRQFSNSRSEMNVSTLELGDSALYLCASSLTGAENQPQHFGDGTRLSIL.

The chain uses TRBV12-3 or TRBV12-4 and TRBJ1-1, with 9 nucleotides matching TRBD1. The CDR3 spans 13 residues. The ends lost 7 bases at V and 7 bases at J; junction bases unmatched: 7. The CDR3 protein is CASTPGQGREAFF. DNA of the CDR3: TGTGCCAGCACTCCGGGACAGGGCCGTGAAGCTTTCTTT.

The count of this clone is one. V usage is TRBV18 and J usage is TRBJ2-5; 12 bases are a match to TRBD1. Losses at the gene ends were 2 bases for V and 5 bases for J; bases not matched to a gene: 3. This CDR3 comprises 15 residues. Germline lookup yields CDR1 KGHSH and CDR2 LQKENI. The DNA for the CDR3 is TGTGCCAGCTCACCAGGGACAGGGGGCGATGAGACCCAGTACTTC. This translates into CASSPGTGGDETQYF.

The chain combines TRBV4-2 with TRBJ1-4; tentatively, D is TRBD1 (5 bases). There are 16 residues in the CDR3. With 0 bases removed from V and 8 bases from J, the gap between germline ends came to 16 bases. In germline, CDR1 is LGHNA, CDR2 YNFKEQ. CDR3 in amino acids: CASSQDGTGGDEKLFF. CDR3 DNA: TGTGCCAGCAGCCAAGATGGTACAGGCGGTGACGAAAAACTGTTTTTT.

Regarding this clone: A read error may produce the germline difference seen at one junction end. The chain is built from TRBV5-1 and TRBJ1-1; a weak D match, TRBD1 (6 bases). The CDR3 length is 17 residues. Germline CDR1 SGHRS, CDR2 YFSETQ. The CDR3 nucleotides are TGCGCCAGCAGCTTGGTCCCTAACAGGGCTGTGAATACTGAAGCTTTCTTT. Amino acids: CASSLVPNRAVNTEAFF.

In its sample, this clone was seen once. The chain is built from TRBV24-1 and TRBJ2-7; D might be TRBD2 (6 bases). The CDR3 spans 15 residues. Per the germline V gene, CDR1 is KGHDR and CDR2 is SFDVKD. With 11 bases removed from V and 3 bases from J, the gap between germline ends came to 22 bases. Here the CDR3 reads CAKSEGQGNSYEQYF. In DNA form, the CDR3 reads TGTGCCAAGTCGGAGGGGCAGGGAAATAGCTACGAGCAGTACTTC.

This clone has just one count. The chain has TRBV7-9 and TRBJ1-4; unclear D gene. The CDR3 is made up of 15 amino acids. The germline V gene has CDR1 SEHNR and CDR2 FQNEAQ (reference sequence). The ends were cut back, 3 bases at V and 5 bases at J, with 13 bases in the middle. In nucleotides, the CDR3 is TGTGCCAGCAGCTTTGGGCAGGCTCCCAATGAAAAACTGTTTTTT. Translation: CASSFGQAPNEKLFF.

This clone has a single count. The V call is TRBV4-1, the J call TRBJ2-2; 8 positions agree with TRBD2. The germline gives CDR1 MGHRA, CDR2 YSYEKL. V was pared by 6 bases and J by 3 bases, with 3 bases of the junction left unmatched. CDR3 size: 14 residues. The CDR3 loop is CASSRRGDTGELFF. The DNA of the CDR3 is TGCGCCAGCAGTCGGCGGGGGGACACCGGGGAGCTGTTTTTT.

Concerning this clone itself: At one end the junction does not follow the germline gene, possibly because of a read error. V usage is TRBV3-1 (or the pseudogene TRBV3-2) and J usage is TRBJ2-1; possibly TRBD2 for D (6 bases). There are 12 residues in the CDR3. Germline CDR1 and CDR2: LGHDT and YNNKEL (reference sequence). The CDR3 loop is CASSQVEGGEIF. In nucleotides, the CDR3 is TGTGCCAGCAGCCAAGTCGAGGGAGGTGAGATCTTC.

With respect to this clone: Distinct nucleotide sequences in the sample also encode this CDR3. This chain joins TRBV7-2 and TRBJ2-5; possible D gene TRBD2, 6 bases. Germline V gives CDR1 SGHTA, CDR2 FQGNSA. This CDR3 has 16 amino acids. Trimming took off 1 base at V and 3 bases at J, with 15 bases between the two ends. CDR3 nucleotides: TGTGCCAGCAGCTTAGGGTTTTTACTAGCCGAAGAGACCCAGTACTTC. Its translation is CASSLGFLLAEETQYF.

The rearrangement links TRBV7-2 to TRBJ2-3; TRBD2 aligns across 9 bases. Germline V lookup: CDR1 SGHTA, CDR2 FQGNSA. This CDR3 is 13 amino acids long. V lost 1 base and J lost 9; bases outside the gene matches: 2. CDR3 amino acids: CASSLELAGTQYF. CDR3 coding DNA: TGTGCCAGCAGCTTAGAGCTAGCGGGAACGCAGTATTTT.

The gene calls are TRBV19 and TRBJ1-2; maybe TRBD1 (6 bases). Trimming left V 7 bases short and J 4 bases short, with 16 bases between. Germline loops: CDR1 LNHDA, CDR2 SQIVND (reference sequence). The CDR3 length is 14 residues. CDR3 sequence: CASTGRGNFYGYTF. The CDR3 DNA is TGTGCCAGTACCGGGAGGGGGAACTTCTATGGCTACACCTTC. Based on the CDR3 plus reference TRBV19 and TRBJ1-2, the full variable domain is DGGITQSPKYLFRKEGQNVTLSCEQNLNHDAMYWYRQDPGQGLRLIYYSQIVNDFQKGDIAEGYSVSREKKESFPLTVTSAQKNPTAFYLCASTGRGNFYGYTFGSGTRLTVV.

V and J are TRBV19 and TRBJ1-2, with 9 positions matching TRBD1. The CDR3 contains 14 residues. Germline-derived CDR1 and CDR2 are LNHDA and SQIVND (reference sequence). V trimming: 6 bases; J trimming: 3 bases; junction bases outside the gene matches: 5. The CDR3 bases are TGTGCCAGTAGGGAGACAGGGGGGGACTATGGCTACACCTTC. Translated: CASRETGGDYGYTF.

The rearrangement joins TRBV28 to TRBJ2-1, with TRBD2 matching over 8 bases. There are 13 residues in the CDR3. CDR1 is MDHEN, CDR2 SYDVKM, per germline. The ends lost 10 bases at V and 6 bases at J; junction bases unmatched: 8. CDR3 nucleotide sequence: TGTGCCACCACTAGCGGCCTATCCAATGAGCAGTTCTTC. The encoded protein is CATTSGLSNEQFF.

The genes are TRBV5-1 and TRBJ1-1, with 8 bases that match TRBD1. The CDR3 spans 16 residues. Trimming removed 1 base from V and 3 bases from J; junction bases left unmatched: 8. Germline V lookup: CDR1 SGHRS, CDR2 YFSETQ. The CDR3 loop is CASSLSRGLPHTEAFF. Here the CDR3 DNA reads TGCGCCAGCAGCTTGAGCAGGGGGCTACCACACACTGAAGCTTTCTTT.

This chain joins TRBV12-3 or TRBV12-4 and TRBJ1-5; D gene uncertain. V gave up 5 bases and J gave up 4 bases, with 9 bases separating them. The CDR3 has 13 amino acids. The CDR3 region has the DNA TGTGCCAGCAGTATCCAGAGGAATCAGCCCCAGCATTTT. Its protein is CASSIQRNQPQHF.

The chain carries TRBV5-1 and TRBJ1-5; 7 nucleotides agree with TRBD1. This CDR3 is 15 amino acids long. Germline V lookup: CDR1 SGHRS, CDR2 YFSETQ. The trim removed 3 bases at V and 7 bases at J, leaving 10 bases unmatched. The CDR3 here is CASSSETGILQPQHF. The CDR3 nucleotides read TGCGCCAGCAGCTCCGAGACAGGGATCTTGCAGCCCCAGCATTTT.

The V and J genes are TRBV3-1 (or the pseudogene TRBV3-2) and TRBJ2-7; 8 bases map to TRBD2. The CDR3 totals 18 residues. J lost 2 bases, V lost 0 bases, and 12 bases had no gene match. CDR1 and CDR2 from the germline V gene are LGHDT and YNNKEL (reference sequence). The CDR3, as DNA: TGTGCCAGCAGCCAAGAGATTTCGTTGGGGACTAGAGCCTACGAGCAGTACTTC. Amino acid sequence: CASSQEISLGTRAYEQYF.

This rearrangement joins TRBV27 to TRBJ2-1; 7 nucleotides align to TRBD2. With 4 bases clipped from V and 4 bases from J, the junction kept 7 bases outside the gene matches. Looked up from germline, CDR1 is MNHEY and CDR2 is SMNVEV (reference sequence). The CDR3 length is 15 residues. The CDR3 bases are TGTGCCAGCAGTTCGAGCGGGACTATGTACAATGAGCAGTTCTTC. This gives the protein CASSSSGTMYNEQFF.

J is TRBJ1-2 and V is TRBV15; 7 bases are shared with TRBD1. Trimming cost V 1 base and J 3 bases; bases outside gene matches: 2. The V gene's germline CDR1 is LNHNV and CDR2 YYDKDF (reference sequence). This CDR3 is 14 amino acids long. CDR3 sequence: CATSRGDSYYGYTF. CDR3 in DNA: TGTGCCACCAGCAGAGGGGACAGCTACTATGGCTACACCTTC.

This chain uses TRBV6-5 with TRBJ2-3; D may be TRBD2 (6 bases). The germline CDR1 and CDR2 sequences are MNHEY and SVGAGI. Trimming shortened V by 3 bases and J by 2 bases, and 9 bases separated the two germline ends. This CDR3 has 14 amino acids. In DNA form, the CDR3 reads TGTGCCAGCAGTTATGTAGCGGCCACAGATACGCAGTATTTT. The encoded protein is CASSYVAATDTQYF.

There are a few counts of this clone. The CDR3 spells CASSSTGYNSPLHF. Written as DNA, the CDR3 is TGTGCCAGCAGCTCCACAGGTTATAATTCACCCCTCCACTTT. The chain couples TRBV7-9 to TRBJ1-6; perhaps TRBD1 as D (5 bases). Germline V CDR1 and CDR2: SEHNR, FQNEAQ (reference sequence). Trimming removed 4 bases at V and 4 bases at J, with 8 bases between. This CDR3 contains 14 residues.